A single sample is the source of the 9 T cell receptor beta chains below, sequenced in a study of cytomegalovirus exposure and HLA in healthy donors. A multiplex PCR was run with 60 Vbeta primers and 13 Jbeta primers. Profiling relied on immunoSEQ multiplex PCR, and the TCRdb table lists in-frame clones only, not all of them. The data hold about 160,000 clones, with roughly four fifths observed a single time. The specimen sequenced was PBMCs. These receptors all stem from a man in his fifties or sixties in good health and CMV-seropositive.

The chain joins TRBV28 to TRBJ2-1; a weak D match, TRBD2 (5 bases). With 5 bases removed from V and 9 bases from J, the gap between germline ends came to 23 bases. CDR1 and CDR2 from the germline V gene are MDHEN and SYDVKM. The CDR3 is 16 amino acids. The CDR3 DNA sequence: TGTGCCAGCAGTACGGGGTCCCTACTCGTTCTGCTTGAGCAGTTCTTC. It specifies CASSTGSLLVLLEQFF. The full variable domain, completed using reference TRBV28 and TRBJ2-1, is DVKVTQSSRYLVKRTGEKVFLECVQDMDHENMFWYRQDPGLGLRLIYFSYDVKMKEKGDIPEGYSVSREKKERFSLILESASTNQTSMYLCASSTGSLLVLLEQFFGPGTRLTVL.

V usage is TRBV30 and J usage is TRBJ1-2; TRBD1 matches at 7 bases. This CDR3 region has 13 residues. Germline V lookup: CDR1 GTSNPN, CDR2 SVGIG (reference sequence). Germline trimming cut 4 bases from V and 6 bases from J; bases unmatched to any gene: 8. DNA for the CDR3: TGTGCCTGGAACCTCGGACAGGTAGATGGCTACACCTTC. Translated, it gives CAWNLGQVDGYTF.

The V and J genes are TRBV5-4 and TRBJ1-6; D perhaps matches TRBD1 (6 bases). The CDR3 sequence is 16 residues long. V dropped 10 bases and J dropped 5 bases, with 22 bases sitting between them. The V gene's germline CDR1 is SGHNT and CDR2 YYREEE (reference sequence). Written as DNA, the CDR3 is TGTGCCGTTGGGCCCGGGACAAAAGGAAATAATTCACCCCTCCACTTT. This encodes CAVGPGTKGNNSPLHF.

V usage is TRBV7-6 and J usage is TRBJ2-3; 9 bases map to TRBD2. Germline CDR1 is SGHVS and CDR2 is FNYEAQ. Germline trimming cut 4 bases from V and 6 bases from J; bases unmatched to any gene: 5. The CDR3 is 14 residues long. The CDR3 DNA is TGTGCCAGCAGCTCACTAGCGGGTATCGATACGCAGTATTTT. It is translated as CASSSLAGIDTQYF.

The CDR3 DNA reads as TGTGCCAGTAGTGGAGGACTAGCGGGAGTTTCTTCAGATACGCAGTATTTT. Its protein product is CASSGGLAGVSSDTQYF. The rearrangement links TRBV19 to TRBJ2-3; 13 nucleotides align to TRBD2. V lost 5 bases to trimming and J lost 4 bases; unmatched junction nucleotides: 9. Germline V gene lookup returns CDR1 LNHDA and CDR2 SQIVND (reference sequence). This CDR3 has 17 amino acids.

The chain uses TRBV27 and TRBJ1-4, with unresolved D. Germline V gene data show CDR1 as MNHEY and CDR2 as SMNVEV (reference sequence). This CDR3 contains 14 residues. V lost 2 bases to trimming and J lost 8 bases, with 12 bases between them. CDR3 nucleotide sequence: TGTGCCAGCAGTTTAACGAGGGTGGGAGAAAAACTGTTTTTT. Amino acids: CASSLTRVGEKLFF.

This chain uses TRBV2 with TRBJ2-1; 9 bases fit TRBD2. After removal of 3 bases from V and 8 bases from J, the junction contained 5 bases not matched to a gene. The CDR3 is made up of 14 amino acids. Germline V gene data show CDR1 as SNHLY and CDR2 as FYNNEI. The CDR3 loop is CASSERTSDYEQFF. The CDR3 nucleotides read TGTGCCAGCAGTGAGCGGACTAGCGACTATGAGCAGTTCTTC.

This clone appeared a few times. J is TRBJ2-1 and V is TRBV7-7, with unresolved D. The germline V gene encodes CDR1 SSHAT and CDR2 FNYEAQ (reference sequence). This CDR3 has 11 amino acids. Trimming pared 6 bases from V and 9 bases from J, leaving 9 bases between. CDR3 DNA: TGTGCCAGCAGAATCGATAGTGAGCAGTTCTTC. Amino acids: CASRIDSEQFF.

The CDR3 loop reads CASSYAEYNSPLHF. The CDR3 bases are TGTGCCAGCAGTTACGCGGAGTATAATTCACCCCTCCACTTT. The V and J genes are TRBV6-5 and TRBJ1-6; no clear D gene. V shed 2 bases and J shed 4 bases, with 6 bases lying between them. Germline V gene sequence: CDR1 MNHEY, CDR2 SVGAGI. The CDR3 has 14 residues.